The rows below give T cell receptor beta chains drawn from one sample of a study of response to subunit inactivated influenza vaccine. TCRdb re-analysed the RT-PCR reads in MiXCR, keeping a single row per CDR3 protein. The table lists 400,000 to 650,000 distinct CDR3 sequences, 6% to 9% of them singletons. Here the sequenced sample was PBMCs from blood, taken around 25 months after vaccination. The receptors come from a man aged 50-75 years who received an inactivated influenza vaccine. Each CDR3 is given with its conserved first and last residue. A D gene is named only where the DNA matches it firmly. Some rows mark clone size as missing; the rest say once, few, many or name a class of expanded clone.

j_call v_call clone_size cdr3_length d_call cdr3_nt cdr3_aa
TRBJ1-1 TRBV6-2/TRBV6-3 few 14 . TGTGCCAGCACACCCGCGGGGCCGAACACTGAAGCTTTCTTT CASTPAGPNTEAFF
TRBJ2-2 TRBV12-3/TRBV12-4 . 18 TRBD2 TGTGCCAGCAGTTTATCCATCCGACGGGGAGGGGTCGCCGGGGAGCTGTTTTTT CASSLSIRRGGVAGELFF
TRBJ1-2 TRBV12-3/TRBV12-4 . 14 . TGTGCCAGCAGCACGGGACTTCCTAACTATGGCTACACCTTC CASSTGLPNYGYTF
TRBJ1-1 TRBV2 few 14 TRBD1 TGTGCCAGCAGAGAACAGGGGGATCTCACTGAAGCTTTCTTT CASREQGDLTEAFF
TRBJ2-1 TRBV12-3/TRBV12-4 many 15 TRBD2 TGTGCCAGCAGCCGACTAGCGGGGGCGGTCAATGAGCAGTTCTTC CASSRLAGAVNEQFF
TRBJ2-1 TRBV5-1 . 16 TRBD1 TGCGCCAGCAGCTTGCCTCCGGACAGGGGTATGAATGAGCAGTTCTTC CASSLPPDRGMNEQFF
TRBJ2-7 TRBV18 few 14 TRBD1 TGTGCCAGCTCACCCGGTGGGACAGAGGGCGAGCAGTACTTC CASSPGGTEGEQYF
TRBJ2-1 TRBV7-3 . 15 TRBD2 TGTGCCAGCAGCCCAACTAGCGGGAGATACAATGAGCAGTTCTTC CASSPTSGRYNEQFF
TRBJ2-2 TRBV6-2/TRBV6-3 few 15 . TGTGCCAGCAGTTACGGGCAATCCCGCGCCCTTGAGCTGTTTTTT CASSYGQSRALELFF
TRBJ2-7 TRBV6-6 many 13 TRBD2 TGTGCCAGCAGTTACTCGGCGGGGGGCGAGCAGTACTTC CASSYSAGGEQYF
TRBJ1-1 TRBV28 few 15 . TGTGCCAGCTACAACCTTCAGGAGAGGGGCACTGAAGCTTTCTTT CASYNLQERGTEAFF
TRBJ2-7 TRBV29-1 few 13 . TGCAGCGTTATGCAGGAATCCTCCTACGAGCAGTACTTC CSVMQESSYEQYF
TRBJ2-5 TRBV28 few 12 . TGTGCCAGCAGTTTCCTCATGGGGACCCAGTACTTC CASSFLMGTQYF
TRBJ2-7 TRBV6-2/TRBV6-3 few 14 . TGTGCCAGCAGTTACCAGAAGAGCTCCTACGAGCAGTACTTC CASSYQKSSYEQYF
TRBJ2-3 TRBV5-1 . 16 TRBD1 TGCGCCAGCAGCTTCGGACAGGGGATACTCACAGATACGCAGTATTTT CASSFGQGILTDTQYF
TRBJ2-5 TRBV6-2/TRBV6-3 many 17 . TGTGCCAGCAGTTACGCCGTACCGGGGGTGAATAAAGAGACCCAGTACTTC CASSYAVPGVNKETQYF
TRBJ2-6 TRBV4-1 few 19 TRBD2 TGCGCCAGCAGCCATACGGGACTAGCGGCGAGCTCTGGGGCCAACGTCCTGACTTTC CASSHTGLAASSGANVLTF
TRBJ2-1 TRBV2 few 17 . TGTGCCAGCAGTGGGTTCCTGTTGCGGGGAGAATACAATGAGCAGTTCTTC CASSGFLLRGEYNEQFF
TRBJ2-7 TRBV7-2 . 15 . TGTGCCAGCAGCTTAGGCCCAGGGCCGGGGTACGAGCAGTACTTC CASSLGPGPGYEQYF
TRBJ2-2 TRBV12-3/TRBV12-4 few 17 . TGTGCCAGCAGTTTAGGGGGGGGGACAGTGGGCACCGGGGAGCTGTTTTTT CASSLGGGTVGTGELFF
TRBJ2-2 TRBV2 . 14 . TGTGCCAGCGGGAGGGACAGATACACCGGGGAGCTGTTTTTT CASGRDRYTGELFF
TRBJ2-7 TRBV6-2/TRBV6-3 . 15 TRBD1 TGTGCCAGCAGTTACCCTCAACAGGGGGCCAAGGAGCAGTACTTC CASSYPQQGAKEQYF
TRBJ2-2 TRBV20-1 . 15 TRBD1 TGCAGTGCTAGAGACGTGGGACAGCACACCGGGGAGCTGTTTTTT CSARDVGQHTGELFF
TRBJ2-1 TRBV20-1 . 14 . TGCAGTGCTAGAGACGTACACCTCTACAATGAGCAGTTCTTC CSARDVHLYNEQFF
TRBJ2-7 TRBV6-5 . 13 . TGTGCCAGCAGTTATGGGACACCTTACGAGCAGTACTTC CASSYGTPYEQYF
TRBJ2-3 TRBV20-1 . 13 . TGCAGTGCTAGCCCCGGGGTAGGAGATACGCAGTATTTT CSASPGVGDTQYF
TRBJ2-5 TRBV3-1 . 15 TRBD1 TGTGCCAGCAGCCAACGCAGACAGGGTTTAGAGACCCAGTACTTC CASSQRRQGLETQYF
TRBJ2-1 TRBV15 many 16 TRBD2 TGTGCCACCAGCAGAGGGGGACTAGCGGCATTCAATGAGCAGTTCTTC CATSRGGLAAFNEQFF
TRBJ2-3 TRBV15 few 14 TRBD2 TGTGCCACCAGCAGGCTAGCGGGAGTGGATACGCAGTATTTT CATSRLAGVDTQYF
TRBJ2-7 TRBV11-2 . 14 TRBD2 TGTGCCAGCAGCCAGCCTAGCGGGCCCTACGAGCAGTACTTC CASSQPSGPYEQYF
TRBJ2-7 TRBV11-2 few 14 . TGTGCCAGCAGCCCCGGGACACAGCTCTACGAGCAGTACTTC CASSPGTQLYEQYF
TRBJ2-7 TRBV6-2/TRBV6-3 . 13 . TGTGCCAGCAACCCCACAAACTCCTACGAGCAGTACTTC CASNPTNSYEQYF
TRBJ1-1 TRBV28 many 15 TRBD1 TGTGCCAGCAGCCCGACAGGGAGAGGGGACACTGAAGCTTTCTTT CASSPTGRGDTEAFF
TRBJ2-2 TRBV7-9 few 16 TRBD1 TGTGCCAGCAGGCCCCGGGAACAGGGGGCTGTCGGGGAGCTGTTTTTT CASRPREQGAVGELFF
TRBJ2-3 TRBV20-1 . 17 TRBD2 TGCAGTGCTAGAGCACTAGCGGGGGTACCCCACACAGATACGCAGTATTTT CSARALAGVPHTDTQYF
TRBJ1-2 TRBV5-6 . 14 . TGTGCCAGCAGCCGTCGGACCCTGATCTATGGCTACACCTTC CASSRRTLIYGYTF
TRBJ2-1 TRBV24-1 . 16 . TGTGCCACCAGTGATTTAGGAGGGGGAGATAACAATGAGCAGTTCTTC CATSDLGGGDNNEQFF
TRBJ2-1 TRBV4-2 many 14 . TGTGCCAGCAGCCCCCTCAGTGGGGGCAATGAGCAGTTCTTC CASSPLSGGNEQFF
TRBJ2-7 TRBV21-1 . 15 . TGTGCCAGCAGCAAACTAGCGGGACGAACCTACGAGCAGTACTTC CASSKLAGRTYEQYF
TRBJ2-3 TRBV12-3/TRBV12-4 . 15 . TGTGCCAGCAGTTTAGCGGTCGGGAGTGCAGATACGCAGTATTTT CASSLAVGSADTQYF
TRBJ2-3 TRBV27 few 14 . TGTGCCAGCAGTCCAGACAGGTACACAGATACGCAGTATTTT CASSPDRYTDTQYF
TRBJ1-1 TRBV20-1 few 14 TRBD1 TGCAGTGCTAGAGTTAAGGACAGGGTCTCTGAAGCTTTCTTT CSARVKDRVSEAFF
TRBJ1-4 TRBV12-3/TRBV12-4 . 14 . TGTGCCAGTAAGAGGGGACCGGTAGGGGAAAAACTGTTTTTT CASKRGPVGEKLFF
TRBJ2-3 TRBV11-2 . 12 . TGTGCCAGCAGCCCCACAGGGTACACGCAGTATTTT CASSPTGYTQYF
TRBJ2-7 TRBV30 few 16 . TGTGCCTGGAGACTGACCTACTCGTTCGTCGGGTACGAGCAGTACTTC CAWRLTYSFVGYEQYF
TRBJ2-3 TRBV29-1 few 13 TRBD2 TGCAGCGTAGGACTAGCTAGCACAGATACGCAGTATTTT CSVGLASTDTQYF
TRBJ2-7 TRBV18 . 14 . TGTGCCAGCTCACCACGCCCGGACTCCTACGAGCAGTACTTC CASSPRPDSYEQYF
TRBJ2-1 TRBV7-3 few 13 . TGTGCCAGCAGCTTAATGCGGGACAATGAGCAGTTCTTC CASSLMRDNEQFF
TRBJ2-5 TRBV6-1 few 16 . TGTGCCAGCAGTACCGGGGAGGAGCTAATCAAAGAGACCCAGTACTTC CASSTGEELIKETQYF
TRBJ2-7 TRBV5-1 . 17 . TGCGCCAGCAGCTTGGTTGTTGGGACACTCCGCTCCTACGAGCAGTACTTC CASSLVVGTLRSYEQYF
TRBJ2-7 TRBV15 . 16 TRBD1 TGTGCCACCAGCAGAGATCCGGAGCCAGGGGGCTACGAGCAGTACTTC CATSRDPEPGGYEQYF
TRBJ2-3 TRBV15 few 15 . TGTGCCACCAGCAGAGATACTTACGGAGCAGATACGCAGTATTTT CATSRDTYGADTQYF
TRBJ1-4 TRBV4-3 many 16 . TGCGCCAGCAGCCAAGATCTGTACAGGGAATCTGAAAAACTGTTTTTT CASSQDLYRESEKLFF
TRBJ1-1 TRBV12-3/TRBV12-4 many 12 . TGTGCCAGCAGTTTAGTACACGGCGGAGCTTTCTTT CASSLVHGGAFF
TRBJ2-7 TRBV7-9 few 14 . TGTGCCAGCAGCTTATCAGTTCTCTACCACGAGCAGTACTTC CASSLSVLYHEQYF